The T cell receptor (beta chain) described here comes from a study of CXCR3-negative and CXCR3-positive naive CD8 T cells. Study-wide background: With about 1.5 +/- 0.3 million reads per library, the TRB reads numbered around 130 million in total.

Germline CDR1 reads MDHEN; CDR2 reads SYDVKM. The CDR3 is 15 residues long. Overall study results and limits: Higher TRB CDR3 hydrophobicity marked CXCR3-positive naive cells relative to CXCR3-negative naive cells.

About this clonotype itself: The antigen remains undetermined.

Carrying UMI labels, the TRB cDNA libraries were prepared through 5' RACE. TCRdb reworked the 5' RACE reads into one entry per CDR3 protein, no DNA. The data include tens of thousands of distinct CDR3 sequences; the top ten clones carry around 0.5%. The sequence came from a human donor in good health. Some clones in this sample may be carry-over from other donors' samples. Sequenced: naive CXCR3+ CD8+ T cells from blood. Subset reported: CD45RO-CCR7+CD27+CD95- naive CD8+ T cells expressing CXCR3 (TNR3+). The chain is built from TRBV28 and TRBJ1-5; as DNA is missing, the TRBD1 call by TCRdb cannot be tested. The CDR3 sequence: CASSLGTASNQPQHF.